The TCR beta chain under discussion was sequenced for a study of blood T cell repertoires in COVID-19 (TCRdb year 2020). For the wider study: The collaborator samples originated in the United States, Italy and Spain and spanned the acute and convalescent phases of COVID-19. The material from the prospective study consisted of cDNA or gDNA derived from T cells, B-cell-depleted T cells, or PBMCs. Subjects who had been exposed to COVID-19, were actively infected with it, or had recovered from it provided the deeply sampled blood TCRbeta repertoires that made up the dataset. The repertoires were made available in a free public database intended to serve as a resource for research on the immune response to SARS-CoV-2. The samples were drawn from the first 160 participants of the ongoing ImmuneRACE study and from 1,200 or so subjects provided by 6 global collaborators. A de-identified subject ID, COVID-19 status, age in years and sex were almost always included in the sample metadata. Where HLA class I and class II types were available, the types were taken from metadata supplied by the sample provider, not from assay-based typing.

TCRbeta CDR3 regions were amplified from genomic DNA using the immunoSEQ Assay, a bias-controlled multiplex PCR. On the study's bioinformatics: The number of nucleated cells in each sample was estimated from the amplification of reference gene primers within the assay. To quantify the absolute abundance of each unique TCRbeta CDR3 rearrangement, sequence reads were collapsed and filtered. For each sample, productive Simpson clonality was calculated as the square root of Simpson's diversity index across productive rearrangements. As stored in TCRdb, this immuneACCESS dataset retains in-frame rearrangements with V and J assigned. A fraction of the clones does not appear; measured against another copy, unresolved V genes explain less than half of the discrepancy, and the remainder lacks a known reason. V, J and clone size derive from that table, while D and trimming were established from the DNA sequence. Present in this sample are roughly 250,000 clones, more than 60% of which were seen just once. The top ten clones comprise about 4% of the sample.

The study at large found these results: The amount of clinical and demographic metadata varied by source and participant and was provided uncurated.

Note on this clone: Its antigen is unknown. No base quality information exists; no much larger clone differs at one position.

The collaborating institutions used their own protocols to collect whole blood in K2EDTA tubes. For TCRbeta analysis, collaborators shipped samples as frozen whole blood, isolated PBMCs, or DNA extracted from either of those sample types. This clonotype was obtained from a woman in her thirties or forties with active or convalescent COVID-19. Sequencing input: peripheral blood.

The CDR3 reads as follows: CASSLGTGESDTQYF. In nucleotide form, the sequence is TGTGCCAGCTCACTAGGGACAGGGGAATCAGATACGCAGTATTTT. The sequence links TRBV18 to TRBJ2-3; a stretch of 10 junction bases matches TRBD1. The germline V gene specifies KGHSH as CDR1 and LQKENI as CDR2. Trimming takes 4 bases off V and 4 bases off J; junction bases not matched to a gene: 5. The CDR3 runs 15 residues from the cysteine to the phenylalanine. The only DNA kept is the CDR3, 45 bases in frame from the first base.